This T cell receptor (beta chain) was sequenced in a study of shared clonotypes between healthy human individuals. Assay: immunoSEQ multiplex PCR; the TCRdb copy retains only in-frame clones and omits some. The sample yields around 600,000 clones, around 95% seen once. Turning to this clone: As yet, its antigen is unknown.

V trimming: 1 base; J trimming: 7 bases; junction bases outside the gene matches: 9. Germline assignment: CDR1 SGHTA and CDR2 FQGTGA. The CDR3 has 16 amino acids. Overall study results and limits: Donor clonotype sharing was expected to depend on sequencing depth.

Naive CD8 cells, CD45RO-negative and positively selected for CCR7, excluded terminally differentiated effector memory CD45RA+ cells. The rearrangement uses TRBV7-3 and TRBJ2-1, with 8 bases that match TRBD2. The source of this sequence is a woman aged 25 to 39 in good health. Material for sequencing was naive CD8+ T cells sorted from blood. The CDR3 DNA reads TGTGCCAGCAGCTTAAAGAGAGCGGGAGAGTGGAATGAGCAGTTCTTC. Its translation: CASSLKRAGEWNEQFF.